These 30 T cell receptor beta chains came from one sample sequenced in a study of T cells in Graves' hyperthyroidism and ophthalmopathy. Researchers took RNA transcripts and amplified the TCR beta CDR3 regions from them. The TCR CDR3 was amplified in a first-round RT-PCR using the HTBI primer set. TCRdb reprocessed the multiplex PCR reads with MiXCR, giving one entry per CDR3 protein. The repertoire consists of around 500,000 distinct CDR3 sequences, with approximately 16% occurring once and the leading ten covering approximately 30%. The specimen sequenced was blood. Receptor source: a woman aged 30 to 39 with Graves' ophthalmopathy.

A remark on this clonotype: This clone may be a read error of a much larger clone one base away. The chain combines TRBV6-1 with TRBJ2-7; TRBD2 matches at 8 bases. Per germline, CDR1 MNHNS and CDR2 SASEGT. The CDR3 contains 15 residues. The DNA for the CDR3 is TGTACCAGCAGTCAAACCACTAGCGGAACGTACGAGCAGTACTTC. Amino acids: CTSSQTTSGTYEQYF.

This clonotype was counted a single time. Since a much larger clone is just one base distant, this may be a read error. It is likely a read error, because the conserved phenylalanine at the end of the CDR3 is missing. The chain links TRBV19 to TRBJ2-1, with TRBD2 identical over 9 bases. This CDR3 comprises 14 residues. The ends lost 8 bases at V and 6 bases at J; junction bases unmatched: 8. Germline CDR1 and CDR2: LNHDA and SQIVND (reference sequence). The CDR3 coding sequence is TGTGCCAGTCATAGCGGGAGCGAGGTCAATGAGCAGTTCGTC. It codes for CASHSGSEVNEQFV.

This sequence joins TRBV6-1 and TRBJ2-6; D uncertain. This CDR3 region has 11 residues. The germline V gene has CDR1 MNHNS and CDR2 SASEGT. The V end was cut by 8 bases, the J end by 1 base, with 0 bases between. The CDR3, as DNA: TGTGCCAGCTCTGGGGCCAACGTCCTGACTTTC. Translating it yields CASSGANVLTF.

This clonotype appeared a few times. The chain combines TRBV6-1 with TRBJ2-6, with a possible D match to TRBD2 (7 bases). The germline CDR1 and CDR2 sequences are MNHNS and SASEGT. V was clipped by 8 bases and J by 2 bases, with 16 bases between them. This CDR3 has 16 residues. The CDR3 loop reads CASRGSGGPGANVLTF. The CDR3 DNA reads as TGTGCCAGCCGGGGGTCCGGGGGGCCTGGGGCCAACGTCCTGACTTTC.

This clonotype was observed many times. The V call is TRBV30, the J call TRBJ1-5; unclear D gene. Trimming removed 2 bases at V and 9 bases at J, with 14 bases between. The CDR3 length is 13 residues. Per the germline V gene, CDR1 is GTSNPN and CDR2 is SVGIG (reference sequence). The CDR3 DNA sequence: TGTGCCTGGAGTAAGGTGGAAATCGGGCCCCAGCATTTT. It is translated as CAWSKVEIGPQHF.

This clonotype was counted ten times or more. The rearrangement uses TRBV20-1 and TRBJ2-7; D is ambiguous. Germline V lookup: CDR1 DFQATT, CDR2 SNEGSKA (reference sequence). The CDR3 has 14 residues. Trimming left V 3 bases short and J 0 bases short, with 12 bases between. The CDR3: CSASVLVSSYEQYF. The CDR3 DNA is TGCAGTGCTAGCGTCTTAGTTAGCTCCTACGAGCAGTACTTC.

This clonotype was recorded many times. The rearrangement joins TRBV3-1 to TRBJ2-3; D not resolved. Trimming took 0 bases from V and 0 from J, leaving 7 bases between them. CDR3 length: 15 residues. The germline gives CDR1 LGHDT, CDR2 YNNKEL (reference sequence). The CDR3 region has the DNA TGTGCCAGCAGCCAAGAAGTCGGCAGCACAGATACGCAGTATTTT. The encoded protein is CASSQEVGSTDTQYF.

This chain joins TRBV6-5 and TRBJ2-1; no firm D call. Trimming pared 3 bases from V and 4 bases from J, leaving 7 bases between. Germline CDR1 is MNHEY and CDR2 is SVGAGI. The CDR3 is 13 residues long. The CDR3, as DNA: TGTGCCAGCAGTTATTCCGATTACAATGAGCAGTTCTTC. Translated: CASSYSDYNEQFF.

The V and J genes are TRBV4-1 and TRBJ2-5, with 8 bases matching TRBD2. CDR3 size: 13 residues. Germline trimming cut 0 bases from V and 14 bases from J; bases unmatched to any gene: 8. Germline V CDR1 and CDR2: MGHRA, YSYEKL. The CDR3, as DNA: TGCGCCAGCAGCCAAGATCAGGGACTAGATACCTACTTC. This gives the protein CASSQDQGLDTYF.

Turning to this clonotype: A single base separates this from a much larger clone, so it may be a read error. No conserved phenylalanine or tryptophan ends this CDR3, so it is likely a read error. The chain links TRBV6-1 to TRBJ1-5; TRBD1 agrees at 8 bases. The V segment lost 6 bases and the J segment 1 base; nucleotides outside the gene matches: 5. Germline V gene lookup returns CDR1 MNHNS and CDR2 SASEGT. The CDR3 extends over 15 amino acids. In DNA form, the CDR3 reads TGTGCCAGCAGCGAGGACAGGGAGAGCAATCAGCCCCAGCATCTT. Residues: CASSEDRESNQPQHL.

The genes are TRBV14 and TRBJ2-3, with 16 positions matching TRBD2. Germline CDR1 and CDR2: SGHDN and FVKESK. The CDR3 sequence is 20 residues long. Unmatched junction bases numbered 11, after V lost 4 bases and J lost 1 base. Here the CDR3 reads CASSPAPGLAGGPGTDTQYF. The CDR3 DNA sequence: TGTGCCAGCAGCCCTGCCCCGGGACTAGCGGGAGGGCCTGGCACAGATACGCAGTATTTT.

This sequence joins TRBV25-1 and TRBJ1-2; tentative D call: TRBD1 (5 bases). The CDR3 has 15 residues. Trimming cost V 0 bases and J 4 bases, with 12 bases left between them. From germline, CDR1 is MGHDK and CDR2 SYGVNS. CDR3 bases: TGTGCCAGCAGTGAATATGCCGGGACCTCCTATGGCTACACCTTC. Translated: CASSEYAGTSYGYTF.

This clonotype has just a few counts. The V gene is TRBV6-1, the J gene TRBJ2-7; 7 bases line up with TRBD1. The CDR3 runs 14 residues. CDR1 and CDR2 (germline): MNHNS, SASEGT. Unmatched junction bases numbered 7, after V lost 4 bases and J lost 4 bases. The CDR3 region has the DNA TGTGCCAGCAGTGGGATAGGACAGGTATACGAGCAGTACTTC. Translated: CASSGIGQVYEQYF.

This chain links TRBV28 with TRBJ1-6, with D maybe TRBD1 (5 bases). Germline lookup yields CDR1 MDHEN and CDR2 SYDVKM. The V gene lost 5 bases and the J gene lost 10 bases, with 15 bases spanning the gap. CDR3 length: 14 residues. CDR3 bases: TGTGCCAGCAGTGCCCCGTTGTGGGACTCACCCCTCCACTTT. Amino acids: CASSAPLWDSPLHF. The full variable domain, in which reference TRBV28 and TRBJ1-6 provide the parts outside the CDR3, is DVKVTQSSRYLVKRTGEKVFLECVQDMDHENMFWYRQDPGLGLRLIYFSYDVKMKEKGDIPEGYSVSREKKERFSLILESASTNQTSMYLCASSAPLWDSPLHFGNGTRLTVT.

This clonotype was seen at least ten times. In DNA form, the CDR3 reads TGTGCCAGCAGCTCCCGGACCGGCGACTATGGCTACACCTTC. Residues: CASSSRTGDYGYTF. The rearrangement joins TRBV11-2 to TRBJ1-2; D unclear. Germline loops: CDR1 SGHAT, CDR2 FQNNGV. V was shortened by 4 bases and J by 3 bases, with 12 bases between the two germline ends. The CDR3 spans 14 residues.

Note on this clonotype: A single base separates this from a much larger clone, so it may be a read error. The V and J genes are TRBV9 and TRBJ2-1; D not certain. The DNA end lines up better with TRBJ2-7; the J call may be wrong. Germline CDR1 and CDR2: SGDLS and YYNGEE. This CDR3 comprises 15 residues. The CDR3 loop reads CASSAGALSYNEQYF. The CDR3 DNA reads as TGTGCCAGCAGCGCGGGTGCCCTCTCCTACAATGAGCAGTACTTC.

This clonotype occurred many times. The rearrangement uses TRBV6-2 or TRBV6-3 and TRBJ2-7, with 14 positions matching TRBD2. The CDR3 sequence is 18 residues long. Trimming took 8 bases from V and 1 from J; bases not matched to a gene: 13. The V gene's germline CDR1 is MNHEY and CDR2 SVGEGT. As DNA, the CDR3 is TGTGCCAGCGAGAATCGTAGGACTAGCGGGAGGCAGTCCTACGAGCAGTACTTC. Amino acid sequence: CASENRRTSGRQSYEQYF.

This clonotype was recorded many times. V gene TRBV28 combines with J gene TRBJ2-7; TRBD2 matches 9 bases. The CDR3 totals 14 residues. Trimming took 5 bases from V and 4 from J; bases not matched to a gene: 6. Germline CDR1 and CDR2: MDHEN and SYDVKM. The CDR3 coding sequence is TGTGCCAGCAGTGTAGCGGGAGCGGGGTACGAGCAGTACTTC. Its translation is CASSVAGAGYEQYF.

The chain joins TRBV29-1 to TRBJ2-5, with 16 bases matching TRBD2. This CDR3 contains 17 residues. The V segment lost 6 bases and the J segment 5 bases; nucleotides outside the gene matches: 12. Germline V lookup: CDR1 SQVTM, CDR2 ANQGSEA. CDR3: CSVDPGLAGGDRETQYF. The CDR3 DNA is TGCAGCGTCGATCCGGGACTAGCGGGAGGGGACAGGGAGACCCAGTACTTC.

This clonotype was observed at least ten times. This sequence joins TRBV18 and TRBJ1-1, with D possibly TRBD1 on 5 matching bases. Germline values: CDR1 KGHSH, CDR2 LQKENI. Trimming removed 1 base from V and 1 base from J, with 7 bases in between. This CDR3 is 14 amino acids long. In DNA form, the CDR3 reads TGTGCCAGCTCACCACGGCAGGGGAACACTGAAGCTTTCTTT. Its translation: CASSPRQGNTEAFF.

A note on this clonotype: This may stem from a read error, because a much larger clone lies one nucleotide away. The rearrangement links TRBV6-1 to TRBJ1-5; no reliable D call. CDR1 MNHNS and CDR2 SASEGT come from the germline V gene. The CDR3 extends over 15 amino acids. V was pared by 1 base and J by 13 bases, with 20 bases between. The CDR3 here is CASSEEVTGRATQHF. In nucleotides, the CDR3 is TGTGCCAGCAGTGAAGAGGTCACCGGCCGGGCGACGCAGCATTTT.

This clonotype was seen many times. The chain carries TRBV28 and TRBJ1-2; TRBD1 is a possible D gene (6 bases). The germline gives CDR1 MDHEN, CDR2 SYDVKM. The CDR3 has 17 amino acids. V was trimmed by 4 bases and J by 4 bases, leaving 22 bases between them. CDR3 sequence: CASSSRRGQGGVYGYTF. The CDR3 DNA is TGTGCCAGCAGTTCCCGCCGGGGGCAGGGAGGAGTCTATGGCTACACCTTC.

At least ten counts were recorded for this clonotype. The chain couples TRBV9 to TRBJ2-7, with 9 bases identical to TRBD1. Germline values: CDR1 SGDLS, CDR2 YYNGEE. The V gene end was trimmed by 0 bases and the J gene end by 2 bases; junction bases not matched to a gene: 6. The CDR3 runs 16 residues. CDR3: CASSVAPGTGPYEQYF. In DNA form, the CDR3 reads TGTGCCAGCAGCGTAGCTCCTGGGACAGGGCCCTACGAGCAGTACTTC.

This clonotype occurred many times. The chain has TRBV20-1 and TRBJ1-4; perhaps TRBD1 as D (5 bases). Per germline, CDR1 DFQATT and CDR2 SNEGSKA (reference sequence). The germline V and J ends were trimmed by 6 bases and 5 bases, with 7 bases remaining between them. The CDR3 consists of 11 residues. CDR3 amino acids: CSARANEKLFF. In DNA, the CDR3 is TGCAGTGCCAGGGCGAATGAAAAACTGTTTTTT.

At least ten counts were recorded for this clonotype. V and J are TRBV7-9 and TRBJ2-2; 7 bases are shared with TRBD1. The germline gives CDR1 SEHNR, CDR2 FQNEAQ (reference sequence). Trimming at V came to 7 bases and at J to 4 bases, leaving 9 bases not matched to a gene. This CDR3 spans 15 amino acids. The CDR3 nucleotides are TGTGCCAGCAATGTTACCGGGACAGTCACCGGGGAGCTGTTTTTT. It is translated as CASNVTGTVTGELFF.

Here the CDR3 DNA reads TGCGCCAGCAGCCAAGACCCTCCGACGGGGCCCCAGCATTTT. It yields the protein CASSQDPPTGPQHF. This sequence joins TRBV4-1 and TRBJ1-5; D is undetermined. The V end lost 0 bases, the J end lost 9 bases, and 12 bases lay between the germline ends. This CDR3 contains 14 residues. Looked up from germline, CDR1 is MGHRA and CDR2 is YSYEKL.

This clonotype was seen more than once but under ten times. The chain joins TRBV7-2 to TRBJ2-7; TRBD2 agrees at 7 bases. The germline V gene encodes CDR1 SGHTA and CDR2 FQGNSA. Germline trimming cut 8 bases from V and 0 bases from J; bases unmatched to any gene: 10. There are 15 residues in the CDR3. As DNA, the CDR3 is TGTGCCAGCGGACATTTAGCGGGCAGCTCCTACGAGCAGTACTTC. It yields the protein CASGHLAGSSYEQYF.

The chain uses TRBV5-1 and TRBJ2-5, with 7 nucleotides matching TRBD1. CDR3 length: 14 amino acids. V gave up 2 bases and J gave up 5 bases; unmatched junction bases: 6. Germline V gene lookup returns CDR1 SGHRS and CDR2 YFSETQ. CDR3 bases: TGCGCCAGCAGCTTTCTGACAGGGTTGGAGACCCAGTACTTC. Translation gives CASSFLTGLETQYF. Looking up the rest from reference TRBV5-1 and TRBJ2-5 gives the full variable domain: KAGVTQTPRYLIKTRGQQVTLSCSPISGHRSVSWYQQTPGQGLQFLFEYFSETQRNKGNFPGRFSGRQFSNSRSEMNVSTLELGDSALYLCASSFLTGLETQYFGPGTRLLVL.

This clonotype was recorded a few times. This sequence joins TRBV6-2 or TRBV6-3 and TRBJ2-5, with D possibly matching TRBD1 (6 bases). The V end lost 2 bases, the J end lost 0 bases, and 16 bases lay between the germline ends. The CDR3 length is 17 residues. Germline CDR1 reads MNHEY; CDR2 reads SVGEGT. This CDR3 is CASSYPLRGGDQETQYF. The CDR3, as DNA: TGTGCCAGCAGTTACCCATTGAGAGGGGGAGACCAAGAGACCCAGTACTTC.

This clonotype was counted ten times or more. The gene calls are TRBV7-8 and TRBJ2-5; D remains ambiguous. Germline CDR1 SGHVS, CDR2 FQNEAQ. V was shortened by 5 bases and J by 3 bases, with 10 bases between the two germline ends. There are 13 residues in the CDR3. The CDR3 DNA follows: TGTGCCAGCAGCGCCGGAAGTAAAGAGACCCAGTACTTC. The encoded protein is CASSAGSKETQYF. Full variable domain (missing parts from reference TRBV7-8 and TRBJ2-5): GAGVSQSPRYKVAKRGQDVALRCDPISGHVSLFWYQQALGQGPEFLTYFQNEAQLDKSGLPSDRFFAERPEGSVSTLKIQRTQQEDSAVYLCASSAGSKETQYFGPGTRLLVL.